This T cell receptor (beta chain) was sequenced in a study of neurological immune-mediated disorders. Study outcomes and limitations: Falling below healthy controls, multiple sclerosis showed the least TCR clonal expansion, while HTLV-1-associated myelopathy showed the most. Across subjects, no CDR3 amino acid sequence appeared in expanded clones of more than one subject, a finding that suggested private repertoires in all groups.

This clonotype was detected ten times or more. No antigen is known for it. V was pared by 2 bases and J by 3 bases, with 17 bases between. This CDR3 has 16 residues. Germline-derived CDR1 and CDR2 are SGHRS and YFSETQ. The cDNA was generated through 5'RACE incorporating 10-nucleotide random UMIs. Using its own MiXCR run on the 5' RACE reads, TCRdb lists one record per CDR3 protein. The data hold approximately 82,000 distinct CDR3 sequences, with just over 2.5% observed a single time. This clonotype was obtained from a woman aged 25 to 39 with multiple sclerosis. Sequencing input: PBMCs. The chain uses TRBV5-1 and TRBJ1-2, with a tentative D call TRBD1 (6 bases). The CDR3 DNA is TGCGCCAGCAGCTTAGGGACACCCCTAAACGACTATGGCTACACCTTC. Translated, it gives CASSLGTPLNDYGYTF.